This TCR beta chain came from a study of control samples from healthy donors and cancer patients. This table comes from immunoSEQ multiplex PCR, and its TCRdb copy is limited to in-frame clones, with some not included. The sample shows 6,500 to 7,000 clones, roughly three quarters of them seen only once. The TCR sequence derives from a male donor with melanoma. The specimen was formalin-fixed, paraffin-embedded tissue.

The CDR3 protein is CASSEASGGRTGELFF. CDR3 sequence (DNA): TGTGCCAGCAGTGAAGCTTCTGGTGGGAGAACCGGGGAGCTGTTTTTT. The rearrangement joins TRBV6-1 to TRBJ2-2, with D perhaps matching TRBD2 (5 bases). The germline CDR1 and CDR2 sequences are MNHNS and SASEGT. The V gene lost 0 bases and the J gene lost 5 bases, with 13 bases spanning the gap. The CDR3 is made up of 16 amino acids.